The following is a T cell receptor beta chain sequence with its context. Its antigen is not yet known. Per-nucleotide qualities are absent, and no much larger clonotype sits a single base away. Germline trimming amounts to 5 bases on V and 9 bases on J, with 6 as the count of junction bases outside the gene matches. The CDR3 sequence holds 13 residues, the cysteine and phenylalanine included. Solely the CDR3 DNA is kept, with 39 bases framed from the first base. CDR1 and CDR2, per the germline V gene (reference sequence), are SEHNR and FQNEAQ. High-throughput TCR beta sequencing profiled peripheral blood CD8+ and CD4+ T cells from healthy donors, Susac syndrome patients and multiple sclerosis patients. Multiple sclerosis controls were treatment-naive patients with stable or active relapsing-remitting disease fulfilling revised McDonald criteria. CD8+ TEMRA cells were enriched by FACS, while bulk CD8+ and CD4+ T cells were purified by magnetic negative isolation. Blood was collected in EDTA tubes and processed within 24 hours, with PBMCs isolated through density gradient centrifugation. PBMCs destined for TCR sequencing were cryopreserved in liquid nitrogen and later thawed in a 37 °C water bath. Purity of sorted or isolated CD4+, CD8+ and CD8+ TEMRA cells was at least 90%.

RNA was extracted using the RNeasy kit, and about 0.5 to 1 ug of the RNA was reverse transcribed with random hexamers. TCR beta CDR3 regions were amplified with the immunoSEQ multiplex PCR assay covering 54 Vbeta and 13 Jbeta segments. PCR amplification bias was corrected by using a synthetic template baseline for primer optimization and computational correction. Turning to the authors' computational methods: Reads were assigned to V, D and J genes according to IMGT and analyzed in immunoSEQ Analyzer, with only productive sequences retained. Clonality was calculated as one minus the Shannon entropy normalized by log2 of the number of productive unique sequences. Public and private clones were assessed among the 100 most prevalent clones of each patient and control. Susac-specific clones were defined as absent from healthy and MS cohorts, 1052 published viral clones and other ImmuneACCESS disease sequences. The raw public data were reprocessed by TCRdb itself: fastp quality trimming at Q25, MiXCR clonotype calling, in-frame beta chains only. CDR3 protein sequences are deduplicated, and each keeps its most common genes and DNA. TCRdb, not the authors, supplied the V and J calls. The table for this sample lists around 280,000 distinct CDR3 sequences; around 83% of them were counted only once. The top ten clones comprise over 0.1% of the sample.

The data were taken from a study of CD8 T cells in Susac syndrome (dated by TCRdb to between 2018 and 2020). A note on the overall study: Repertoire sequencing was used to test whether CD8+ T cell activation and differentiation in Susac syndrome was antigen driven. The study compared CD8+ T cell repertoire clonality among around 11 healthy donors, 14 Susac syndrome patients and around 16 multiple sclerosis patients.

Results the study describes overall, beyond this receptor: The TCR sequencing and HLA analysis was acknowledged to have included a relatively small number of individuals.

The chain employs TRBV7-9 and TRBJ2-3, with 9 central nucleotides matching TRBD2. Sequenced input: CD8+ T cells from PBMCs. The TCR was taken from a human donor with multiple sclerosis. The DNA sequence follows: TGTGCCAGCAGCCCCCCGCGGGGGGGGACGCAGTATTTT. This gives the protein CASSPPRGGTQYF.